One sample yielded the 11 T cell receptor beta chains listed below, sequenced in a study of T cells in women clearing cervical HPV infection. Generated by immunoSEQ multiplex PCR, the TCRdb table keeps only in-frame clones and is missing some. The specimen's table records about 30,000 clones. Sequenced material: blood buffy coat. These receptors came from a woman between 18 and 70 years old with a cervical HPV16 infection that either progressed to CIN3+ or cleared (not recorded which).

The CDR3 sequence: CASSSQGARGQYF. The DNA read from the CDR3 is TGTGCCAGCTCATCCCAGGGGGCTCGGGGT. The rearrangement links TRBV18 to TRBJ2-4; 8 positions match TRBD1. Sequencing ends 3 residues short of the CDR3 end; the germline J gene provides the rest. Germline CDR1 KGHSH, CDR2 LQKENI. This CDR3 is 13 amino acids long.

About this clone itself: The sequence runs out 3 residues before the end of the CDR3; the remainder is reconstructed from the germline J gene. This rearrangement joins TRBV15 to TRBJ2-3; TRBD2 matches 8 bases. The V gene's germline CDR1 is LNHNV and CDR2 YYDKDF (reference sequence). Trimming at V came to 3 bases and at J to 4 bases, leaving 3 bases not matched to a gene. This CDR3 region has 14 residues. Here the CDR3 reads CATSSGGGADTQYF. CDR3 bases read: TGTGCCACCAGCAGCGGGGGGGGAGCAGATACG.

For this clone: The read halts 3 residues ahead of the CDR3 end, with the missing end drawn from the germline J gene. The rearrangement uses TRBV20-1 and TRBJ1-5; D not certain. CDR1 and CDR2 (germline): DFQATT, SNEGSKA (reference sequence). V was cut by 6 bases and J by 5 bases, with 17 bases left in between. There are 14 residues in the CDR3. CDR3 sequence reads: CSAADYPADQPQHF. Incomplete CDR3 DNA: TGCAGTGCGGCGGACTACCCGGCGGATCAGCCC.

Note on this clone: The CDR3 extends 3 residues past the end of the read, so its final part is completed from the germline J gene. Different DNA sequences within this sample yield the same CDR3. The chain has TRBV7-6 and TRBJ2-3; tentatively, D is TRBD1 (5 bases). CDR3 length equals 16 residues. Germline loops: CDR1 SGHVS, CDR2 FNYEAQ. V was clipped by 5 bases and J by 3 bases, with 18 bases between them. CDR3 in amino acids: CASSLSNVGRTDTQYF. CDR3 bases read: TGTGCCAGCAGCCTAAGCAATGTGGGGCGGACAGATACG.

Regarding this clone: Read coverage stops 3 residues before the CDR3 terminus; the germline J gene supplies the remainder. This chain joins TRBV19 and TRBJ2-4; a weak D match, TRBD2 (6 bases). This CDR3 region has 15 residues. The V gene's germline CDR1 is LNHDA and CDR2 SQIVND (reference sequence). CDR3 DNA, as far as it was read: TGTGCCAGTAGTATGACCGGGGGAGAATCAAATGGT. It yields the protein CASSMTGGESNG. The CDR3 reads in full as CASSMTGGESNGQYF.

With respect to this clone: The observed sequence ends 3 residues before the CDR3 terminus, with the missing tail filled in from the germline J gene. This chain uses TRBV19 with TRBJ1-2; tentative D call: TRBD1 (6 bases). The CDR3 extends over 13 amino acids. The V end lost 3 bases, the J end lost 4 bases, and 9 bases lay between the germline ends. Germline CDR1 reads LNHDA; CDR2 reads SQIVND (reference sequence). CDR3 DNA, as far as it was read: TGTGCCAGTAGTATCGACAGGACCTATGGC. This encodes CASSIDRTYG. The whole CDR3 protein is CASSIDRTYGYTF.

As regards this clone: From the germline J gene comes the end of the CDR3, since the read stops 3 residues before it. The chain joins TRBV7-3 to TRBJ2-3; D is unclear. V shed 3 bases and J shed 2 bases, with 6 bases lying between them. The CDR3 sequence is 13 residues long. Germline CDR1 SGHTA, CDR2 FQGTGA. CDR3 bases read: TGTGCCAGCAGCTTTCAGATCACAGATACG. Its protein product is CASSFQITDT. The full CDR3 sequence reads CASSFQITDTQYF. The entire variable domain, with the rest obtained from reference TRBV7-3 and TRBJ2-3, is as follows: GAGVSQTPSNKVTEKGKYVELRCDPISGHTALYWYRQSLGQGPEFLIYFQGTGAADDSGLPNDRFFAVRPEGSVSTLKIQRTERGDSAVYLCASSFQITDTQYFGPGTRLTVL.

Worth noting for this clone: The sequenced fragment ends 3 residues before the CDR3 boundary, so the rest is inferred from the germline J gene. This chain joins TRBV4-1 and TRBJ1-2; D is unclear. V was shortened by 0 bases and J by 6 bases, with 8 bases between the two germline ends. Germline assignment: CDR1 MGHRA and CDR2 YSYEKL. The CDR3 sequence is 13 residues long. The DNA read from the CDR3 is TGCGCCAGCAGCCAAGATCTTCCCGATGGC. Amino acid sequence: CASSQDLPDG. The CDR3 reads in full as CASSQDLPDGYTF.

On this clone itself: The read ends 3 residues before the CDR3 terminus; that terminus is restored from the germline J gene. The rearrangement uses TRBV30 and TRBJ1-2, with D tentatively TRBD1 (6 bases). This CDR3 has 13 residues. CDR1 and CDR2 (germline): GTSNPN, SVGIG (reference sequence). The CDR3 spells CATRPDSMRGYTF. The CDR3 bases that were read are TGTGCCACCCGTCCGGACAGCATGCGGGGC. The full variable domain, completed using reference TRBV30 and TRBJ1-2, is SQTIHQWPATLVQPVGSPLSLECTVEGTSNPNLYWYRQAAGRGLQLLFYSVGIGQISSEVPQNLSASRPQDRQFILSSKKLLLSDSGFYLCATRPDSMRGYTFGSGTRLTVV.

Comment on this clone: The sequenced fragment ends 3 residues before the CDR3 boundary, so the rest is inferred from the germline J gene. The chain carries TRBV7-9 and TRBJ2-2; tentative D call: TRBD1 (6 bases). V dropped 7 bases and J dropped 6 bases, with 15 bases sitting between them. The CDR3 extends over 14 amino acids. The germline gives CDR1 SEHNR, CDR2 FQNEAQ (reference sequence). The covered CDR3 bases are TGTGCCAGCAACGTTCCCAGGGGTGCCGGGGAG. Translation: CASNVPRGAGE. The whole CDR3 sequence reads CASNVPRGAGELFF.

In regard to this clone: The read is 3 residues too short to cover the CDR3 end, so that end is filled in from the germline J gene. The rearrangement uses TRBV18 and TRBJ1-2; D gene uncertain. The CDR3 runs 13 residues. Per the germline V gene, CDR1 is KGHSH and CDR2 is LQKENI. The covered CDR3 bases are TGTGCCAGCTCACCCTTGGCCCCCCACGAC. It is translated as CASSPLAPHD. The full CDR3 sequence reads CASSPLAPHDYTF. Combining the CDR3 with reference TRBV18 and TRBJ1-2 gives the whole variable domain NAGVMQNPRHLVRRRGQEARLRCSPMKGHSHVYWYRQLPEEGLKFMVYLQKENIIDESGMPKERFSAEFPKEGPSILRIQQVVRGDSAAYFCASSPLAPHDYTFGSGTRLTVV.